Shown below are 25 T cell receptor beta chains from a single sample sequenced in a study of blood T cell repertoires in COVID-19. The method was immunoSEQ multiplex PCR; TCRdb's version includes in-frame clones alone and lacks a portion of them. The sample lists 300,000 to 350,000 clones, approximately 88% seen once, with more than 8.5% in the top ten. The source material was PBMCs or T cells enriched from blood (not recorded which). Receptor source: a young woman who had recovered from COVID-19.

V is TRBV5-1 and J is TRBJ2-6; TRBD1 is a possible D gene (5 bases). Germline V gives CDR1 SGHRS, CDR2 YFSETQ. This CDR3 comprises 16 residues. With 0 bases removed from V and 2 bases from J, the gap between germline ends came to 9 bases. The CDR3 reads CASSLAPGTGANVLTF. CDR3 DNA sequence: TGCGCCAGCAGCTTGGCCCCAGGGACTGGGGCCAACGTCCTGACTTTC.

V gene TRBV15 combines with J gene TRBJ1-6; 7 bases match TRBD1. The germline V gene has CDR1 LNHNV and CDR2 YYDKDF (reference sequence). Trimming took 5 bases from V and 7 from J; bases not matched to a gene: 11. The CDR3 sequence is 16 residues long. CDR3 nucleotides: TGTGCCACCAGCTTCGGGACCGGGACAGTAAATTCACCCCTCCACTTT. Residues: CATSFGTGTVNSPLHF.

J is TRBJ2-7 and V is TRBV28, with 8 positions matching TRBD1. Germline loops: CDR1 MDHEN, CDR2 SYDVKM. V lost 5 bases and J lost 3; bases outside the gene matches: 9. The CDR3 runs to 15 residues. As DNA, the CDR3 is TGTGCCAGCAGTCTCTCCGGGACAGGCTTCTACGAGCAGTACTTC. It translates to CASSLSGTGFYEQYF.

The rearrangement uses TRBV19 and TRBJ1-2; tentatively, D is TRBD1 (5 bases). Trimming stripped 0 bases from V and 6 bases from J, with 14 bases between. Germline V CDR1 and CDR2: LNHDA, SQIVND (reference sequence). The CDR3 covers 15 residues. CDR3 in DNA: TGTGCCAGTAGTATAGAGGTGGGGCGGGAGAATGGCTACACCTTC. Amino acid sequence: CASSIEVGRENGYTF.

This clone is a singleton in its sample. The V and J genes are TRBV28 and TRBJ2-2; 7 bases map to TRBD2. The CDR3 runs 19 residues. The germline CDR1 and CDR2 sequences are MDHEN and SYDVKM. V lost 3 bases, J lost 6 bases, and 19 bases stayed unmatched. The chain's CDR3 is CASSFFFVRAGDFPGELFF. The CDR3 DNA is TGTGCCAGCAGTTTTTTCTTTGTGAGGGCGGGAGACTTCCCCGGGGAGCTGTTTTTT.

CDR3 DNA sequence: TGTGCCAGCAGTTTAAACACAGGGGGGGTGACCCAGTACTTC. Translated: CASSLNTGGVTQYF. V and J are TRBV27 and TRBJ2-5, with a tentative D call TRBD1 (8 bases). CDR3 size: 14 residues. The germline V gene has CDR1 MNHEY and CDR2 SMNVEV (reference sequence). V was cut by 2 bases and J by 7 bases, with 14 bases left in between.

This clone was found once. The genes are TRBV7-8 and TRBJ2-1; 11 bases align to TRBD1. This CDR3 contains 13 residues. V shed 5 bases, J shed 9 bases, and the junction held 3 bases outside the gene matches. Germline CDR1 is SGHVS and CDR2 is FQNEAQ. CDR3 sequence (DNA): TGTGCCAGCAGCAAGGACAGGGGGCTTGAGCAGTTCTTC. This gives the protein CASSKDRGLEQFF.

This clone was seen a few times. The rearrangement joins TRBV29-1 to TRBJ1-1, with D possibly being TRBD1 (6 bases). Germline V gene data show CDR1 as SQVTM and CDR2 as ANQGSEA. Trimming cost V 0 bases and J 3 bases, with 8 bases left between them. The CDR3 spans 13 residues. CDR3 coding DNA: TGCAGCGTTGAAGAACAGGGTTACACTGAAGCTTTCTTT. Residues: CSVEEQGYTEAFF.

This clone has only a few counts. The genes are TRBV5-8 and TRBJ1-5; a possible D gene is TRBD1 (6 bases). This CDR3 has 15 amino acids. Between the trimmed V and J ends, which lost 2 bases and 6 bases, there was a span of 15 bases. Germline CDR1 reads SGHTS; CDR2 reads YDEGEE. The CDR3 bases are TGTGCCAGCAGCTTTCAGGGGTACTCGGGTCAGCCCCAGCATTTT. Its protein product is CASSFQGYSGQPQHF.

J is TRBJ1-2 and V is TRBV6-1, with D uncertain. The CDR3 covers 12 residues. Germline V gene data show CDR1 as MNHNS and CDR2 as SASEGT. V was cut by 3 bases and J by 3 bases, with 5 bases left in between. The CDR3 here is CASSERDYGYTF. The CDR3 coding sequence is TGTGCCAGCAGTGAGAGGGACTATGGCTACACCTTC.

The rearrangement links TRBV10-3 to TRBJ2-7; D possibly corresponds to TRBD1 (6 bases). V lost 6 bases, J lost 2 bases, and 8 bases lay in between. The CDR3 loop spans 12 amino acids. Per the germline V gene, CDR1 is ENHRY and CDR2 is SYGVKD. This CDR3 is CAIRDRPYEQYF. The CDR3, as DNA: TGTGCCATCAGGGACAGACCCTACGAGCAGTACTTC.

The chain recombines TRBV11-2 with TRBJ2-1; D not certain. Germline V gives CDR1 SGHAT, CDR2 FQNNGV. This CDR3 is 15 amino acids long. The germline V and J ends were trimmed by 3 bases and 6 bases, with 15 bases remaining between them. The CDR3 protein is CASSFARSRINEQFF. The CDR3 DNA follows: TGTGCCAGCAGCTTCGCCAGGTCTCGTATCAATGAGCAGTTCTTC.

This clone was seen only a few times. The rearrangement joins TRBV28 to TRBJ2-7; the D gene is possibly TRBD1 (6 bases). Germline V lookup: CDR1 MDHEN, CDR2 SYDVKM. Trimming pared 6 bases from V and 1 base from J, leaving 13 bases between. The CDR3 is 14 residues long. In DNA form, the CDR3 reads TGTGCCAGCAGACGACAGGCCCTATCCTACGAGCAGTACTTC. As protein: CASRRQALSYEQYF.

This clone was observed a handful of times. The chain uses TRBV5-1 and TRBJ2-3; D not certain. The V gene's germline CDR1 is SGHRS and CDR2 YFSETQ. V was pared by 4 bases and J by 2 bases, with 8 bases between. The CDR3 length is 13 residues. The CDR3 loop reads CASSPGSTDTQYF. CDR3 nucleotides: TGCGCCAGCAGCCCCGGGTCCACAGATACGCAGTATTTT.

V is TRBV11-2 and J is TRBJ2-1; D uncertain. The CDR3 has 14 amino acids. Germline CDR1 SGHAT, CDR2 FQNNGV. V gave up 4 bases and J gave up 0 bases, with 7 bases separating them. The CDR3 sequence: CASSSPSSYNEQFF. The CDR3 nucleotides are TGTGCCAGCAGCTCCCCTAGCTCCTACAATGAGCAGTTCTTC. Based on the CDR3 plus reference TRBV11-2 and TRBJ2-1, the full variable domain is EAGVAQSPRYKIIEKRQSVAFWCNPISGHATLYWYQQILGQGPKLLIQFQNNGVVDDSQLPKDRFSAERLKGVDSTLKIQPAKLEDSAVYLCASSSPSSYNEQFFGPGTRLTVL.

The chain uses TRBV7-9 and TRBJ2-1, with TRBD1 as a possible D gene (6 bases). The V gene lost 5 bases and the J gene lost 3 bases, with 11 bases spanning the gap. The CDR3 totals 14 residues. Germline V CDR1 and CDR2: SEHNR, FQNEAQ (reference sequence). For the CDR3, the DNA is TGTGCCAGCAGCAAGGACAGAGACTACAATGAGCAGTTCTTC. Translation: CASSKDRDYNEQFF. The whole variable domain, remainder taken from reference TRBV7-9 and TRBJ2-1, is DTGVSQNPRHKITKRGQNVTFRCDPISEHNRLYWYRQTLGQGPEFLTYFQNEAQLEKSRLLSDRFSAERPKGSFSTLEIQRTEQGDSAMYLCASSKDRDYNEQFFGPGTRLTVL.

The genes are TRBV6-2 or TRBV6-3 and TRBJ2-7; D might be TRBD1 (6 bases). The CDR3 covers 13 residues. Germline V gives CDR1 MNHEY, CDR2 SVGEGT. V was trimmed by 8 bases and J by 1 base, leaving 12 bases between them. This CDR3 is CASGRTASYEQYF. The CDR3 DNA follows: TGTGCCAGCGGCCGGACAGCTTCCTACGAGCAGTACTTC.

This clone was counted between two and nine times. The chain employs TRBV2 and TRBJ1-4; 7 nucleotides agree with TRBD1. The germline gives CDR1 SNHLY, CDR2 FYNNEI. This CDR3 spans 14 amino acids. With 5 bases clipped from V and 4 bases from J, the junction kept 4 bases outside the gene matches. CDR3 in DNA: TGTGCCAGCAGTACAGGGGTACTTAATGAAAAACTGTTTTTT. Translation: CASSTGVLNEKLFF.

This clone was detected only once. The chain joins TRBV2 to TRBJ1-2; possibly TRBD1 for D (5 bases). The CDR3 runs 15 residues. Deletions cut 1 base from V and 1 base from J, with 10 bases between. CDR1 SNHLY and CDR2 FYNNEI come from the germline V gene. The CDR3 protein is CASSEGTGGNYGYTF. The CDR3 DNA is TGTGCCAGCAGTGAAGGGACCGGGGGTAACTATGGCTACACCTTC.

CDR3 amino acids: CASSLLQGGNTIYF. The CDR3 bases are TGTGCCAGCAGTTTATTACAGGGGGGAAACACCATATATTTT. The chain combines TRBV28 with TRBJ1-3; 7 positions agree with TRBD1. CDR3 length equals 14 residues. CDR1 and CDR2 from the germline V gene are MDHEN and SYDVKM. The V and J ends lost 1 base and 4 bases, in that order; junction bases with no gene match: 1. Complete variable domain (other parts from reference TRBV28 and TRBJ1-3): DVKVTQSSRYLVKRTGEKVFLECVQDMDHENMFWYRQDPGLGLRLIYFSYDVKMKEKGDIPEGYSVSREKKERFSLILESASTNQTSMYLCASSLLQGGNTIYFGEGSWLTVV.

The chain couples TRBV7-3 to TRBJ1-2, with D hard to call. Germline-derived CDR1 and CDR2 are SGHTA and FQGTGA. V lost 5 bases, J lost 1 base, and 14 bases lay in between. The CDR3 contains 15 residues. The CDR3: CASSQMSSDNYGYTF. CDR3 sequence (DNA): TGTGCCAGCAGCCAAATGTCCAGCGATAACTATGGCTACACCTTC.

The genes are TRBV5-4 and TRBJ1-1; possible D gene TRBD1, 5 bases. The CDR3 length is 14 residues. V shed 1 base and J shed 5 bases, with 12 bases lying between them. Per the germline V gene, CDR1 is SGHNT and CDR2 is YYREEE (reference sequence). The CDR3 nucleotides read TGTGCCAGCAGCTTGAGGGGCGGTGGGACTGAAGCTTTCTTT. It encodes CASSLRGGGTEAFF.

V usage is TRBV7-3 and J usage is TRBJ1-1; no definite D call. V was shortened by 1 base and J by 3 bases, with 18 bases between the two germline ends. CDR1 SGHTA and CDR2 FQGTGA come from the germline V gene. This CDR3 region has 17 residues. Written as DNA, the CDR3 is TGTGCCAGCAGCTTAAAATCATTTGCGATTACTTACACTGAAGCTTTCTTT. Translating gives CASSLKSFAITYTEAFF.

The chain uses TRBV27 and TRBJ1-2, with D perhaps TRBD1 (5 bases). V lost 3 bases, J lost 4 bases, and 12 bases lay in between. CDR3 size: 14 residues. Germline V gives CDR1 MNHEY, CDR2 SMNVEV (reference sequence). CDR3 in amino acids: CASSLGGETYGYTF. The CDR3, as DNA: TGTGCCAGCAGTTTGGGGGGGGAGACCTATGGCTACACCTTC.

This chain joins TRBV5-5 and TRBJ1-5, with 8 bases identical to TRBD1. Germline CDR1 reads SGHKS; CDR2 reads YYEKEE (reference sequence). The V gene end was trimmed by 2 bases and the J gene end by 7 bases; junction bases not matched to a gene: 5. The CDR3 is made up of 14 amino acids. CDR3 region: CASSLSGGEQPQHF. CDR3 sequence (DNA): TGTGCCAGCAGCTTATCAGGGGGCGAACAGCCCCAGCATTTT. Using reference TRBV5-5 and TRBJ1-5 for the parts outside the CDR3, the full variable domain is DAGVTQSPTHLIKTRGQQVTLRCSPISGHKSVSWYQQVLGQGPQFIFQYYEKEERGRGNFPDRFSARQFPNYSSELNVNALLLGDSALYLCASSLSGGEQPQHFGDGTRLSIL.